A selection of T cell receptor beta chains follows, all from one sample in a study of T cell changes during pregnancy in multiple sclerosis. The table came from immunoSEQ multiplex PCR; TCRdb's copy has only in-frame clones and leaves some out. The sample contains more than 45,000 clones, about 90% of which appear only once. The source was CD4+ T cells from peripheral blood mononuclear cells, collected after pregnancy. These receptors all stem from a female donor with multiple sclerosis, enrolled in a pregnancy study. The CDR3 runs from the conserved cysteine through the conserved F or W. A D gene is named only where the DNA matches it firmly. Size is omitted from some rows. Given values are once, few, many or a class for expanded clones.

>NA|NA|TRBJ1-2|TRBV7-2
TGTGCCAGCAGCACAGCTAACTATGGCTACACCTTC
CASSTANYGYTF
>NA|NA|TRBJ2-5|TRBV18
TGTGCCAGCTCACCCCGAAGGGGACAAGAGACCCAGTACTTC
CASSPRRGQETQYF
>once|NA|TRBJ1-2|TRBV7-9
TGTGCCAGCAGCTTGGACTTTAACTATGGCTACACCTTC
CASSLDFNYGYTF
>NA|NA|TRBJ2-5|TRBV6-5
TGTGCCAGCAACCGCCGGGTGTCAGAGACCCAGTACTTC
CASNRRVSETQYF
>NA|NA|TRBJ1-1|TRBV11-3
TGTGCCAGCAGCTTAGGAGGGAAGAACACTGAAGCTTTCTTT
CASSLGGKNTEAFF
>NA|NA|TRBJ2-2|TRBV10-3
TGTGCCATCAGTGAAAGGAGCCCGCCCGGGGAGCTGTTTTTT
CAISERSPPGELFF
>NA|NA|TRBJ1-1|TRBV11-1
TGTGCCAGCAGCTCCAGGGGCCATAACTTGAACACTGAAGCTTTCTTT
CASSSRGHNLNTEAFF
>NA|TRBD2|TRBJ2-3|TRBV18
TGTGCCAGCTCCCGAGGAGGGACTAGCGGAGATACGCAGTATTTT
CASSRGGTSGDTQYF
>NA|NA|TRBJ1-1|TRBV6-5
TGTGCCAGCAGTTACTCATGGCAGGGGAAGACTGAAGCTTTCTTT
CASSYSWQGKTEAFF
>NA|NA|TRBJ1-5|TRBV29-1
TGCAGCGTTGACGCGGGGAGCAATCAGCCCCAGCATTTT
CSVDAGSNQPQHF
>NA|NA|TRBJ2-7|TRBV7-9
TGTGCCAGCAGGGAGGGGGGGTCTTCCTACGAGCAGTACTTC
CASREGGSSYEQYF
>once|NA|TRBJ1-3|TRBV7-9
TGTGCCAGCCGTCTGTCCTCCTCTGGAAACACCATATATTTT
CASRLSSSGNTIYF
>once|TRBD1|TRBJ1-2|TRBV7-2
TGTGCCAGCAGCTACCGGGACAGACGGGGCTACACCTTC
CASSYRDRRGYTF
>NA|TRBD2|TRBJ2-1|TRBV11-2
TGTGCCAGCAGCTTAGGGACTAGCGGGGGGCAGGCGTTCAGAGAGCAGTTCTTC
CASSLGTSGGQAFREQFF
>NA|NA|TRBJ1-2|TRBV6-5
TGTGCCAGCAGTTACTCCCGACACCTTTATGGCTACACCTTC
CASSYSRHLYGYTF
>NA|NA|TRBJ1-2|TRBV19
TGTGCCAGTACCGCCGGGAGCTATGGCTACACCTTC
CASTAGSYGYTF
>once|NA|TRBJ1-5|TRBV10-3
TGTGCCATCAGTGAGTCGTCGGCAGCCCCGGGTGGAGTGAATTTT
CAISESSAAPGGVNF
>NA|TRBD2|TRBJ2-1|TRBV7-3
TGTGCCAGCAGCGCAACTAGCGGGGGGGCGGATGAGCAGTTCTTC
CASSATSGGADEQFF
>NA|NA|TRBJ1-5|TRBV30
TGTGCCTGGAGTGTACAAGGGGGTCAGCCCCAGCATTTT
CAWSVQGGQPQHF
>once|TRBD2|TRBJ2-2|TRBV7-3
TGTGCCAGCAGCTTGGGACTAGCGGGGGCTACCGGGGAGCTGTTTTTT
CASSLGLAGATGELFF
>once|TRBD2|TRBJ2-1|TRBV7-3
TGTGCTTCGGGGCTAGCGGGGGGGCGACTGTTCTTC
CASGLAGGRLFF
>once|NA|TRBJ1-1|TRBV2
TGTGCCAGCAGCTCTGGGGGTTGGGGGGACACTGAAGCTTTCTTT
CASSSGGWGDTEAFF
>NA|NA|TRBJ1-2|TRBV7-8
TGTGCCAGCAGCTTAGGCACAGGGATATCTGTGGGTGGCTACACCTTC
CASSLGTGISVGGYTF
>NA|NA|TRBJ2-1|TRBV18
TGTGCCAGCTCACCCGGCGGCGGGATCAATGAGCAGTTCTTC
CASSPGGGINEQFF
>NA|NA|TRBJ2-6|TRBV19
TGTGCCAGTAGCGACTCGACAGGTTCGGCCGGGGCCAACGTCCTGACTTTC
CASSDSTGSAGANVLTF
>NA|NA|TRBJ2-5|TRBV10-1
TGCGCCAGCAGTCCCATCCCCCCCAGGAAAACCCAGTACTTC
CASSPIPPRKTQYF
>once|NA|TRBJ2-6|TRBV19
TGTGCCAGTAGTATAGAGGGGAGCTCTGGGGCCAACGTCCTGACTTTC
CASSIEGSSGANVLTF
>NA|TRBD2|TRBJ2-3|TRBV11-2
TGTGCCAGCAGCTTCGAAGCGGGGGCCAGGGGTACGCAGTATTTT
CASSFEAGARGTQYF
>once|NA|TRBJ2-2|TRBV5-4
TGTGCCAGCAGCTTGGAGGCAGGGATTACCGGGGAGCTGTTTTTT
CASSLEAGITGELFF
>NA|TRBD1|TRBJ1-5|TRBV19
TGTGCCAGTAGTATGGGGGGACAGACTCGAAGCAATCAGCCCCAGCATTTT
CASSMGGQTRSNQPQHF
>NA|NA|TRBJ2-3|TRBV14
TGTGCCAGCAGCCAAGCGGGGACAACAGATACGCAGTATTTT
CASSQAGTTDTQYF
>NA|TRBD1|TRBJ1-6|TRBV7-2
TGTGCCAGCAGCTTATTGGACAGGGTGAATTCACCCCTCCACTTT
CASSLLDRVNSPLHF
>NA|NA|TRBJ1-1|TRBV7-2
TGTGCCAGCAGCTTAGACAGAAGCCTCACTGAAGCTTTCTTT
CASSLDRSLTEAFF
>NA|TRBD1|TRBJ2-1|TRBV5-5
TGTGCCAGCAGCTTGGGGACAGGTACCTACAATGAGCAGTTCTTC
CASSLGTGTYNEQFF
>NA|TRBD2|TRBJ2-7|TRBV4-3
TGCGCCAGCAGCCAAGGTAGCGGGGCCTCCTACGAGCAGTACTTC
CASSQGSGASYEQYF
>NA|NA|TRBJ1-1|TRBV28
TGTGCCAGCAGTTTATTGGACATCCTCAGGGATGAAGCTTTCTTT
CASSLLDILRDEAFF
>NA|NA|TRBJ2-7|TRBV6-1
TGTGCCAGCAGTGGTGTCGGGTACGAGCAGTACTTC
CASSGVGYEQYF
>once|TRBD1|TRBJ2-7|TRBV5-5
TGTGCCAGCAGCCCGGACAGGGGGCACGAGCAGTACTTC
CASSPDRGHEQYF
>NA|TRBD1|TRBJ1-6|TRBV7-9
TGTGCCAGCAGCGAGAGGGGGGGACAGGGAAACTCACCCCTCCACTTT
CASSERGGQGNSPLHF
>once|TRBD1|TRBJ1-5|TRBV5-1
TGCGCCAGCAGCTTGGTACAGGGGGGACAGCCCCAGCATTTT
CASSLVQGGQPQHF
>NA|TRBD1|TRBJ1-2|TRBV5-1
TGCGCCAGCAGCCCGGGACAGGCGGATGGCTACACCTTC
CASSPGQADGYTF
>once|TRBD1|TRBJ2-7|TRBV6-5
TGTGCCAGCTCGGGACAGGCTCCCTACGAGCAGTACTTC
CASSGQAPYEQYF
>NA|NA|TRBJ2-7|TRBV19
TGTGCCAGTAGTCATGGCAGGAACATCTACGAGCAGTACTTC
CASSHGRNIYEQYF
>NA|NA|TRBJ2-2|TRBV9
TGTGCCAGCAGCCCCCGGACTCCTAACACCGGGGAGCTGTTTTTT
CASSPRTPNTGELFF